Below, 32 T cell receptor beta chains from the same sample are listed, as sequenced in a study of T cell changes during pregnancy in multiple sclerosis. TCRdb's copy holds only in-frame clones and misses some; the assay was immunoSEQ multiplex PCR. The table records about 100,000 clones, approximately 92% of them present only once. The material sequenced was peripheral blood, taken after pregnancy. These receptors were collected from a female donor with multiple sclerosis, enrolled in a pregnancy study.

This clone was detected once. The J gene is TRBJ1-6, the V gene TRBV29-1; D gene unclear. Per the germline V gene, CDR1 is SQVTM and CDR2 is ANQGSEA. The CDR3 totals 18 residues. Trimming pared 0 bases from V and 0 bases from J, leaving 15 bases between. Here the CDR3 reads CSVEDFRPVSSYNSPLHF. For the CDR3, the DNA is TGCAGCGTTGAAGATTTCCGCCCCGTTAGCTCCTATAATTCACCCCTCCACTTT. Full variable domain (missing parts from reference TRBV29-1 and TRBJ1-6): SAVISQKPSRDICQRGTSLTIQCQVDSQVTMMFWYRQQPGQSLTLIATANQGSEATYESGFVIDKFPISRPNLTFSTLTVSNMSPEDSSIYLCSVEDFRPVSSYNSPLHFGNGTRLTVT.

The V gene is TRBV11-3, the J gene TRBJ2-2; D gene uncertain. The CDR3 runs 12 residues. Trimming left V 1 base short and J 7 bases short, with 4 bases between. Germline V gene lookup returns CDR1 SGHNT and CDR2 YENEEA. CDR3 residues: CASSLARGELFF. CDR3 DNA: TGTGCCAGCAGCTTAGCTCGCGGGGAGCTGTTTTTT.

CDR3 loop: CASSPGQGATREQYF. The CDR3 nucleotides are TGTGCCAGCAGCCCGGGACAGGGGGCGACTAGGGAGCAGTACTTC. This chain links TRBV7-8 with TRBJ2-7; 12 positions match TRBD1. The germline V gene encodes CDR1 SGHVS and CDR2 FQNEAQ. V dropped 5 bases and J dropped 7; count of bases not matched to a gene: 9. The CDR3 consists of 15 residues.

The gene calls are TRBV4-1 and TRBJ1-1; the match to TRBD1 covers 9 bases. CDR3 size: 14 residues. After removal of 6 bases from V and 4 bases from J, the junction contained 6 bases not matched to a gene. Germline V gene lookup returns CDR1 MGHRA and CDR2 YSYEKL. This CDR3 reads CASRLPGQGTEAFF. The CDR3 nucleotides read TGCGCCAGCAGATTACCGGGACAGGGCACTGAAGCTTTCTTT.

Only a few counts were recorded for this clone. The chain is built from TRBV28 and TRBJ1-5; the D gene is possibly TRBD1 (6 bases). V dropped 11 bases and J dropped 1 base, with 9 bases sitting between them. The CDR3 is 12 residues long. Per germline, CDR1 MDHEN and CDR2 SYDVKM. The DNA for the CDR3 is TGTGCCGCAGGGGTAAGCAATCAGCCCCAGCATTTT. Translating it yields CAAGVSNQPQHF.

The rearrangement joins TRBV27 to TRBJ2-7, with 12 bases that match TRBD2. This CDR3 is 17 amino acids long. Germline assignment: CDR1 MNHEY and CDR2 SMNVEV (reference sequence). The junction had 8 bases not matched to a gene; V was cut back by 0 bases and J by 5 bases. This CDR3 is CASSLSPKLAGGHEQYF. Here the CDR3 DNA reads TGTGCCAGCAGTTTATCCCCAAAACTAGCGGGAGGCCACGAGCAGTACTTC.

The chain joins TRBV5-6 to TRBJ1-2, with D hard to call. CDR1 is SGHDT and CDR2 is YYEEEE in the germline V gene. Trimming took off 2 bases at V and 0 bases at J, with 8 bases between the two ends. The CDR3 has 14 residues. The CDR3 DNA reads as TGTGCCAGCAGCTTAAAAGAGTCTAACTATGGCTACACCTTC. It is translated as CASSLKESNYGYTF.

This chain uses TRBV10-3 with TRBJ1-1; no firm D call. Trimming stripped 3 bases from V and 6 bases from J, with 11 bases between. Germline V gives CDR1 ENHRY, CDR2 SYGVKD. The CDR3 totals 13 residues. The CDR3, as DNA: TGTGCCATCAGTGAAACGGGGTCCGCTGAAGCTTTCTTT. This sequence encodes CAISETGSAEAFF.

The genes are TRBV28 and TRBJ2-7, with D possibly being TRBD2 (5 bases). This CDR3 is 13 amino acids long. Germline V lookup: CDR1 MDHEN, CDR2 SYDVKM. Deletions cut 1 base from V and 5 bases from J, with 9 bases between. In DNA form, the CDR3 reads TGTGCCAGCAGTTTATATAGCGAGGACGAGCAGTACTTC. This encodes CASSLYSEDEQYF.

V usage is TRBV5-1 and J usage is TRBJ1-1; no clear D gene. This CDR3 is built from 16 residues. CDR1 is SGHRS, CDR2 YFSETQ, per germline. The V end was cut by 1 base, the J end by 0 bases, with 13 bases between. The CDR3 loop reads CASSLISGNMNTEAFF. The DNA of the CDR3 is TGCGCCAGCAGCTTGATCTCAGGAAACATGAACACTGAAGCTTTCTTT.

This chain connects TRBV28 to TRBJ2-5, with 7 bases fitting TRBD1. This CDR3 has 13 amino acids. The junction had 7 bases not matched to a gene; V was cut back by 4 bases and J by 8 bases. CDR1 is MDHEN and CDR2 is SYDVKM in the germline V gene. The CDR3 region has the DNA TGTGCCAGCAGTTCACAGGGGTTTGAAACCCAGTACTTC. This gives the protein CASSSQGFETQYF. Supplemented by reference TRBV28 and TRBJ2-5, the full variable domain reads DVKVTQSSRYLVKRTGEKVFLECVQDMDHENMFWYRQDPGLGLRLIYFSYDVKMKEKGDIPEGYSVSREKKERFSLILESASTNQTSMYLCASSSQGFETQYFGPGTRLLVL.

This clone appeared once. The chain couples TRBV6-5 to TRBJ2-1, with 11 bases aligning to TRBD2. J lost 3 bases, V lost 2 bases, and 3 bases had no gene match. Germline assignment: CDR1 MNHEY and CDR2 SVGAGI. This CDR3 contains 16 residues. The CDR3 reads CASSYHTSGSYNEQFF. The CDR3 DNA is TGTGCCAGCAGTTACCATACTAGCGGGAGCTACAATGAGCAGTTCTTC.

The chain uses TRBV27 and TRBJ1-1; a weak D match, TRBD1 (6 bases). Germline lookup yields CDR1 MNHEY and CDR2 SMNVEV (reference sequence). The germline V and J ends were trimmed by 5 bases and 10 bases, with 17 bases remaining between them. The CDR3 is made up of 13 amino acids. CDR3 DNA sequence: TGTGCCAGCAGTCAGACTCAGGGGTATCGAGCTTTCTTT. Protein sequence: CASSQTQGYRAFF.

CDR3: CASSLGGRMDTEAFF. CDR3 coding DNA: TGTGCCAGCAGCCTGGGGGGGAGGATGGACACTGAAGCTTTCTTT. The chain couples TRBV5-8 to TRBJ1-1; TRBD1 is a possible D gene (5 bases). The V gene lost 4 bases and the J gene lost 3 bases, with 16 bases spanning the gap. This CDR3 has 15 residues. CDR1 SGHTS and CDR2 YDEGEE come from the germline V gene.

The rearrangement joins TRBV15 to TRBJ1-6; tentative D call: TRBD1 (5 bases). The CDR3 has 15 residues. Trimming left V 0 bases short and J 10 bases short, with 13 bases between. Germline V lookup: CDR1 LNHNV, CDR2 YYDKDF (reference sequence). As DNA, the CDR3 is TGTGCCACCAGCAGAGATCGGGGAGGGGTATCACCCCTCCACTTT. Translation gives CATSRDRGGVSPLHF.

CDR3 region: CASSMPGQNSPLHF. In nucleotides, the CDR3 is TGTGCCAGCAGCATGCCGGGTCAAAATTCACCCCTCCACTTT. This rearrangement joins TRBV11-1 to TRBJ1-6; no definite D call. The germline V gene has CDR1 SGHAT and CDR2 FQDESV (reference sequence). There are 14 residues in the CDR3. V lost 5 bases and J lost 7, with 12 bases in between.

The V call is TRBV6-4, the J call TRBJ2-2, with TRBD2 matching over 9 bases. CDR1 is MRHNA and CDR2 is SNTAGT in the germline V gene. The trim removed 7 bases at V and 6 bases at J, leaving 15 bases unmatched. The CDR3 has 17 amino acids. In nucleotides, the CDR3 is TGTGCCAGCAAGACCAGCGGGGGGCCCTTTTCTGCCGGGGAGCTGTTTTTT. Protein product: CASKTSGGPFSAGELFF.

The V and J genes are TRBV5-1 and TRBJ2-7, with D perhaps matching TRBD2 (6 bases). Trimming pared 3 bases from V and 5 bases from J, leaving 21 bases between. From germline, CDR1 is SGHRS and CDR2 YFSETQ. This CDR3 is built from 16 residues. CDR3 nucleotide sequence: TGCGCCAGCAGCTGGGGGGTCCCAGGGCTAGGGGACGAGCAGTACTTC. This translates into CASSWGVPGLGDEQYF.

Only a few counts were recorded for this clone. CDR3 nucleotide sequence: TGTGCCAGCAGCTTAGTTTTACAGGGAGCCCACAATGAGCAGTTCTTC. It yields the protein CASSLVLQGAHNEQFF. The rearrangement links TRBV7-9 to TRBJ2-1; tentative D call: TRBD1 (6 bases). The CDR3 covers 16 residues. CDR1 and CDR2 (germline): SEHNR, FQNEAQ (reference sequence). The V end was cut by 1 base, the J end by 5 bases, with 15 bases between.

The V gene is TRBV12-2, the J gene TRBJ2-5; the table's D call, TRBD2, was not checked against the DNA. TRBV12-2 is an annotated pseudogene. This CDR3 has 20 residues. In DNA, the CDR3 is TGTGCAAGTCGCTCGGGGACTAGCGGGGTTGTAGTGGGGAGGGTAGAGACCCAGTACTTC. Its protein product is CASRSGTSGVVVGRVETQYF.

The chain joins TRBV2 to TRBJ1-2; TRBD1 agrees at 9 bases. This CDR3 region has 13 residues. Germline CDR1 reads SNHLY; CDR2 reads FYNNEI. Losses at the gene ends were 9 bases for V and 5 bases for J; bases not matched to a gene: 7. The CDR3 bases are TGTGCCAGAAGAAGGACAGGGGAATATGGCTACACCTTC. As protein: CARRRTGEYGYTF. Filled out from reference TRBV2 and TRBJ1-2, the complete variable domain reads EPEVTQTPSHQVTQMGQEVILRCVPISNHLYFYWYRQILGQKVEFLVSFYNNEISEKSEIFDDQFSVERPDGSNFTLKIRSTKLEDSAMYFCARRRTGEYGYTFGSGTRLTVV.

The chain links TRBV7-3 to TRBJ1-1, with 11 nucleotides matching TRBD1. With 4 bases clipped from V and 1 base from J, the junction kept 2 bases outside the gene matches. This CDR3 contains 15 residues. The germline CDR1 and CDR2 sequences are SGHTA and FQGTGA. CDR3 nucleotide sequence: TGTGCCAGCAGCTCCGGGACAGGGGGGAACACTGAAGCTTTCTTT. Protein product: CASSSGTGGNTEAFF.

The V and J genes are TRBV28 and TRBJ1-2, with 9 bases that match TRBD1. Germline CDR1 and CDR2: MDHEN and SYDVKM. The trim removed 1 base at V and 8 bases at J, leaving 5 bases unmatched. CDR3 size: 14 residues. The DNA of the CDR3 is TGTGCCAGCAGTTTATTCGGGACAGGGAAAGGCTACACCTTC. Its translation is CASSLFGTGKGYTF.

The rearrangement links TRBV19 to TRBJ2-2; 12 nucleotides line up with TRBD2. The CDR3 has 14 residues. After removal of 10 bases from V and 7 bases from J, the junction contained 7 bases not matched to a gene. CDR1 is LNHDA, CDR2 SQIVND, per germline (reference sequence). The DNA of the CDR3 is TGTGCCATATCTAGCGGGGGGGCCGGCGGGGAGCTGTTTTTT. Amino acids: CAISSGGAGGELFF. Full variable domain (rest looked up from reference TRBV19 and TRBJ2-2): DGGITQSPKYLFRKEGQNVTLSCEQNLNHDAMYWYRQDPGQGLRLIYYSQIVNDFQKGDIAEGYSVSREKKESFPLTVTSAQKNPTAFYLCAISSGGAGGELFFGEGSRLTVL.

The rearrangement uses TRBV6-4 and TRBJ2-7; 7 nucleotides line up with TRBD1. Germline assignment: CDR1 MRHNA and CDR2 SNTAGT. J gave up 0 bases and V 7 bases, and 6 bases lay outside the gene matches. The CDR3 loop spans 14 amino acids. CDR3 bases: TGTGCCAGCACTAAGACAGGGAGCTCCTACGAGCAGTACTTC. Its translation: CASTKTGSSYEQYF.

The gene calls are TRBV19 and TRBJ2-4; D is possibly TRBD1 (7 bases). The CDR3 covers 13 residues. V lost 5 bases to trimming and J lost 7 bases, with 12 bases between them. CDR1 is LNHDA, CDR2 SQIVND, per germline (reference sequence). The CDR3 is CASSLQGRNIQYF. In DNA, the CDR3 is TGTGCCAGTAGTTTACAGGGGAGGAACATTCAGTACTTC. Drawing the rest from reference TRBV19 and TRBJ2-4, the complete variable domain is DGGITQSPKYLFRKEGQNVTLSCEQNLNHDAMYWYRQDPGQGLRLIYYSQIVNDFQKGDIAEGYSVSREKKESFPLTVTSAQKNPTAFYLCASSLQGRNIQYFGAGTRLSVL.

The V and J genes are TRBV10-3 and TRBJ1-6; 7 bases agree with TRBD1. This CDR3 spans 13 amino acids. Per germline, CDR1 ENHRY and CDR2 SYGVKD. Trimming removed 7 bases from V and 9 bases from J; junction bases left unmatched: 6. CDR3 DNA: TGTGCCATCAACAAAGACAGGGTTTCACCCCTCCACTTT. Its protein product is CAINKDRVSPLHF.

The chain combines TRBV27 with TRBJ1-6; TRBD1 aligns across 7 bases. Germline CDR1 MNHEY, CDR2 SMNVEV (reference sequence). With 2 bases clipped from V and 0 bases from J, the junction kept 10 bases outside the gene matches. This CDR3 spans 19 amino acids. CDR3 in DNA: TGTGCCAGCAGTTTAAGGGGGACAGAAACCAGCTCCTATAATTCACCCCTCCACTTT. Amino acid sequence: CASSLRGTETSSYNSPLHF.

CDR3 coding DNA: TGTGCCAGCAGTCACAACTACGAGCAGTACTTC. Translation gives CASSHNYEQYF. The chain links TRBV5-6 to TRBJ2-7; D gene unclear. This CDR3 contains 11 residues. Looked up from germline, CDR1 is SGHDT and CDR2 is YYEEEE. V shed 5 bases and J shed 3 bases, with 6 bases lying between them.

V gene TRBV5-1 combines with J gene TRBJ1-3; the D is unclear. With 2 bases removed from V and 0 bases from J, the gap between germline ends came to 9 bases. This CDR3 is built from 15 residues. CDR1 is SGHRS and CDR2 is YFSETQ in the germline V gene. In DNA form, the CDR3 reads TGCGCCAGCAGCTTAGACTTCCACTCTGGAAACACCATATATTTT. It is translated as CASSLDFHSGNTIYF.

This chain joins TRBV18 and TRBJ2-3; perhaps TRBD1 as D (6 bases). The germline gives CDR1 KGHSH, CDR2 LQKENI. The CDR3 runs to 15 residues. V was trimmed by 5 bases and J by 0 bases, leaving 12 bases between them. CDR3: CASSEGQLSTDTQYF. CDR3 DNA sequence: TGTGCCAGCTCAGAAGGACAGTTAAGCACAGATACGCAGTATTTT.

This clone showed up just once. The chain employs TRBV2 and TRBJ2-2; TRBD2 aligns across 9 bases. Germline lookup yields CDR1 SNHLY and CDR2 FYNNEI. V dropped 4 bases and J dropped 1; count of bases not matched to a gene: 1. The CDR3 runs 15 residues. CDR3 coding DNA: TGTGCCAGCAGTGCACTAGCGGGGAACACCGGGGAGCTGTTTTTT. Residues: CASSALAGNTGELFF.